This T cell receptor beta chain was recovered during a study of shared clonotypes between healthy human individuals. Study background: CD8 memory received one plate per donor, CD8 naive two, CD4 memory three and CD4 naive three. General observations from the study: Researchers sampled only blood; tissue repertoires likely differ.

Over several immunoSEQ plates, each subset's genomic DNA was distributed in even portions. Some clones are missing from TCRdb's copy, which holds only in-frame ones; the method was immunoSEQ multiplex PCR. Among some 2.4 million clones, 80% to 95% were seen once, and the ten largest hold about 0.38%. This clone is a singleton in its sample. Its target is unknown. Trimming took off 2 bases at V and 0 bases at J, with 4 bases between the two ends. The length of the CDR3 is 13 residues. Looked up from germline, CDR1 is SGHDN and CDR2 is FVKESK. The specimen was naive CD4+ T cells from PBMCs. Subset meaning: CD45RA+ positively selected. This receptor was obtained from a man aged 18 to 35 in good health. Some clones in this sample may be carry-over from other donors' samples. The chain couples TRBV14 to TRBJ1-2; D call uncertain. CDR3 bases: TGTGCCAGCAGCCAATCCGCTAACTATGGCTACACCTTC. This translates into CASSQSANYGYTF.